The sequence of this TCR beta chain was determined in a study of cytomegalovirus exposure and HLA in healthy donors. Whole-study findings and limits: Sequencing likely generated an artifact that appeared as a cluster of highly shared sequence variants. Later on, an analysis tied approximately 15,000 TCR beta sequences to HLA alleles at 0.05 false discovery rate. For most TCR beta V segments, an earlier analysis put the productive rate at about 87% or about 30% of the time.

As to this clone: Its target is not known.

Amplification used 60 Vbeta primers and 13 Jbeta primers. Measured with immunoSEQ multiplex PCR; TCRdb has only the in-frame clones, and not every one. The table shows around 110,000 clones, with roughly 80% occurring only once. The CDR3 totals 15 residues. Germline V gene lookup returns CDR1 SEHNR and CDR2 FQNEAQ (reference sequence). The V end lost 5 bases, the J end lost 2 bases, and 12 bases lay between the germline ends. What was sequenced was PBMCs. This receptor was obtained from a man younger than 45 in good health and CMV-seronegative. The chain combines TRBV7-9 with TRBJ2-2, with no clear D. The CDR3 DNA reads TGTGCCAGCAGCCCCCGGGTCAATAACACCGGGGAGCTGTTTTTT. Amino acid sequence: CASSPRVNNTGELFF.